One and the same sample provided the 26 T cell receptor beta chains below, sequenced in a study of CD8+CD57+ T cells in acquired aplastic anemia. CD8+CD57+ cell expansion, shown by flow cytometry, had occurred in the patients selected for sequencing. Profiling of TCR beta VDJ combinations and CDR3 sequences used genomic DNA as template. From the reads, TCRdb called clonotypes with MiXCR, one entry per CDR3 protein. The sample holds roughly 200,000 distinct CDR3 sequences, 50% to 70% seen once. Sequencing used sorted CD4+, CD8+, or CD8+CD57+ T cells (not recorded which) from PBMCs. These receptors were collected from a human donor with aplastic anemia.

On this clonotype itself: A much larger clone lies one base from this, so it may be a read error. Because the CDR3 is missing its conserved closing phenylalanine or tryptophan, this is likely a read error. The chain is built from TRBV5-1 and TRBJ1-1, with D tentatively TRBD1 (6 bases). CDR3 length: 15 residues. Trimming took off 2 bases at V and 6 bases at J, with 17 bases between the two ends. The germline V gene has CDR1 SGHRS and CDR2 YFSETQ. The DNA for the CDR3 is TGCGCCAGCAGCTTCGGAGTGGGGGCGGGCTCTGAAGCTTTCTTG. It encodes CASSFGVGAGSEAFL.

The V and J genes are TRBV2 and TRBJ2-2, with D possibly being TRBD1 (5 bases). CDR1 is SNHLY and CDR2 is FYNNEI in the germline V gene. This CDR3 region has 16 residues. Trimming removed 6 bases at V and 0 bases at J, with 14 bases between. The CDR3 nucleotides read TGTGCCAGCAGGCCCCAGGGCTGTGCGAACACCGGGGAGCTGTTTTTT. Protein: CASRPQGCANTGELFF. The full variable domain, rest sourced from reference TRBV2 and TRBJ2-2, is EPEVTQTPSHQVTQMGQEVILRCVPISNHLYFYWYRQILGQKVEFLVSFYNNEISEKSEIFDDQFSVERPDGSNFTLKIRSTKLEDSAMYFCASRPQGCANTGELFFGEGSRLTVL.

The chain joins TRBV20-1 to TRBJ1-1; D uncertain. V gave up 0 bases and J gave up 0 bases, with 8 bases separating them. This CDR3 has 14 amino acids. Per germline, CDR1 DFQATT and CDR2 SNEGSKA (reference sequence). As DNA, the CDR3 is TGCAGTGCTAGAGATCGGGTGGTGAACACTGAAGCTTTCTTT. Amino acid sequence: CSARDRVVNTEAFF.

This clonotype showed up many times. The chain employs TRBV30 and TRBJ1-6; TRBD1 matches 9 bases. Losses at the gene ends were 3 bases for V and 11 bases for J; bases not matched to a gene: 8. The CDR3 consists of 14 residues. Germline-derived CDR1 and CDR2 are GTSNPN and SVGIG (reference sequence). CDR3 sequence: CAWSPGTGITPLHF. CDR3 bases: TGTGCCTGGAGCCCCGGGACAGGGATAACACCCCTCCACTTT.

The chain recombines TRBV24-1 with TRBJ2-7; possibly TRBD1 for D (6 bases). The CDR3 is made up of 14 amino acids. Trimming pared 4 bases from V and 2 bases from J, leaving 11 bases between. Germline CDR1 and CDR2: KGHDR and SFDVKD. CDR3 sequence (DNA): TGTGCCACCAGTGAAGGGGGACGGACCTACGAGCAGTACTTC. Translated: CATSEGGRTYEQYF.

Note on this clonotype: Sequence at one end of the junction differs from germline and may be a read error. The V and J genes are TRBV5-1 and TRBJ2-7, with a possible D match to TRBD2 (6 bases). The J call is in doubt because the DNA end fits TRBJ2-1 better. Germline loops: CDR1 SGHRS, CDR2 YFSETQ. This CDR3 region has 14 residues. CDR3: CASCLGRDPNEQFF. The CDR3 nucleotides are TGCGCCAGCTGCTTAGGGCGGGACCCCAATGAGCAGTTCTTC.

V usage is TRBV7-8 and J usage is TRBJ2-7, with TRBD2 matching 8 bases. This CDR3 is built from 15 residues. J gave up 4 bases and V 6 bases, and 11 bases lay outside the gene matches. Germline CDR1 is SGHVS and CDR2 is FQNEAQ. The CDR3 is CASRLGTGGEYEQYF. CDR3 nucleotides: TGTGCCAGCAGGTTGGGGACGGGGGGGGAGTACGAGCAGTACTTC. Looking up the rest from reference TRBV7-8 and TRBJ2-7 gives the full variable domain: GAGVSQSPRYKVAKRGQDVALRCDPISGHVSLFWYQQALGQGPEFLTYFQNEAQLDKSGLPSDRFFAERPEGSVSTLKIQRTQQEDSAVYLCASRLGTGGEYEQYFGPGTRLTVT.

The J gene is TRBJ2-7, the V gene TRBV5-6, with 9 bases identical to TRBD1. This CDR3 spans 13 amino acids. CDR1 and CDR2 (germline): SGHDT, YYEEEE. The junction had 3 bases not matched to a gene; V was cut back by 4 bases and J by 4 bases. The CDR3, as DNA: TGTGCCAGCAGCCCGACAGGGGGGTACGAGCAGTACTTC. This translates into CASSPTGGYEQYF.

The chain combines TRBV14 with TRBJ1-4; the D is unclear. With 0 bases removed from V and 8 bases from J, the gap between germline ends came to 13 bases. There are 15 residues in the CDR3. CDR1 is SGHDN, CDR2 FVKESK, per germline. The CDR3 DNA follows: TGTGCCAGCAGCCAAGAAGGGCGGGGAGGCGAAAAACTGTTTTTT. Protein: CASSQEGRGGEKLFF.

The genes are TRBV9 and TRBJ2-1; no definite D call. V was clipped by 0 bases and J by 9 bases, with 10 bases between them. This CDR3 region has 13 residues. Germline-derived CDR1 and CDR2 are SGDLS and YYNGEE. CDR3: CASSVGGLGEQFF. The CDR3 nucleotides are TGTGCCAGCAGCGTAGGAGGCCTGGGTGAGCAGTTCTTC.

V and J are TRBV7-3 and TRBJ1-1, with D unclear. From germline, CDR1 is SGHTA and CDR2 FQGTGA. The CDR3 is 16 amino acids. V shed 2 bases and J shed 4 bases, with 17 bases lying between them. The CDR3 bases are TGTGCCAGCAGCTTAGGGAGGGCGAGTGGGAGCACTGAAGCTTTCTTT. It yields the protein CASSLGRASGSTEAFF. Looking up the rest from reference TRBV7-3 and TRBJ1-1 gives the full variable domain: GAGVSQTPSNKVTEKGKYVELRCDPISGHTALYWYRQSLGQGPEFLIYFQGTGAADDSGLPNDRFFAVRPEGSVSTLKIQRTERGDSAVYLCASSLGRASGSTEAFFGQGTRLTVV.

This clonotype showed up many times. This chain's CDR3 is CAWTLSGRYHEQYF. In DNA, the CDR3 is TGTGCCTGGACCCTATCAGGCAGGTACCACGAGCAGTACTTC. V is TRBV30 and J is TRBJ2-7; no firm D call. The germline V gene encodes CDR1 GTSNPN and CDR2 SVGIG (reference sequence). This CDR3 region has 14 residues. The V gene lost 4 bases and the J gene lost 5 bases, with 18 bases spanning the gap.

The chain is built from TRBV20-1 and TRBJ1-1; D unresolved. Trimming removed 6 bases at V and 6 bases at J, with 14 bases between. Germline CDR1 reads DFQATT; CDR2 reads SNEGSKA (reference sequence). This CDR3 contains 12 residues. The CDR3 nucleotides read TGCAGTGCCAAGCCGGGGATGGCTGAAGCTTTCTTT. Protein: CSAKPGMAEAFF.

The chain links TRBV25-1 to TRBJ2-1; D perhaps matches TRBD2 (6 bases). This CDR3 region has 16 residues. Trimming cost V 6 bases and J 9 bases, with 24 bases left between them. Germline V lookup: CDR1 MGHDK, CDR2 SYGVNS. CDR3 sequence: CASSLAGSGVEGEQFF. For the CDR3, the DNA is TGTGCCAGCAGCTTGGCGGGGAGCGGCGTTGAGGGTGAGCAGTTCTTC.

V gene TRBV20-1 combines with J gene TRBJ2-3; D is undetermined. Germline V lookup: CDR1 DFQATT, CDR2 SNEGSKA (reference sequence). CDR3 length equals 15 residues. V was cut by 2 bases and J by 2 bases, with 14 bases left in between. For the CDR3, the DNA is TGCAGTGCTAGACCCGGACGGGCGTACACAGATACGCAGTATTTT. Protein: CSARPGRAYTDTQYF.

The V and J genes are TRBV5-5 and TRBJ1-1; 10 nucleotides align to TRBD1. The CDR3 runs 15 residues. J gave up 5 bases and V 3 bases, and 7 bases lay outside the gene matches. The germline V gene has CDR1 SGHKS and CDR2 YYEKEE (reference sequence). The CDR3 loop reads CASSSPDRGETEAFF. In DNA, the CDR3 is TGTGCCAGCAGCTCCCCGGACAGGGGGGAGACTGAAGCTTTCTTT.

The rearrangement links TRBV2 to TRBJ2-2; 12 bases map to TRBD2. The germline gives CDR1 SNHLY, CDR2 FYNNEI. The CDR3 has 16 residues. The V segment lost 1 base and the J segment 4 bases; nucleotides outside the gene matches: 1. CDR3 nucleotides: TGTGCCAGCAGTGAAGGACTAGCGGGGGTCACCGGGGAGCTGTTTTTT. Translation: CASSEGLAGVTGELFF.

V is TRBV7-2 and J is TRBJ2-1, with TRBD1 matching 7 bases. Per germline, CDR1 SGHTA and CDR2 FQGNSA. The CDR3 contains 14 residues. After removal of 3 bases from V and 12 bases from J, the junction contained 11 bases not matched to a gene. The chain's CDR3 is CASSFDRATVSQFF. The CDR3 nucleotides read TGTGCCAGCAGCTTCGACAGGGCCACGGTCTCGCAGTTCTTC.

The chain combines TRBV14 with TRBJ2-5; D is unclear. The ends were cut back, 5 bases at V and 7 bases at J, with 5 bases in the middle. CDR3 size: 10 residues. The germline gives CDR1 SGHDN, CDR2 FVKESK. The CDR3 protein is CASSWGTQYF. The CDR3 coding sequence is TGTGCCAGCAGCTGGGGGACCCAGTACTTC. Full variable domain (outside the CDR3, taken from reference TRBV14 and TRBJ2-5): EAGVTQFPSHSVIEKGQTVTLRCDPISGHDNLYWYRRVMGKEIKFLLHFVKESKQDESGMPNNRFLAERTGGTYSTLKVQPAELEDSGVYFCASSWGTQYFGPGTRLLVL.

The chain combines TRBV29-1 with TRBJ1-1, with 9 bases fitting TRBD1. The CDR3 is 13 amino acids. Germline CDR1 SQVTM, CDR2 ANQGSEA. Losses at the gene ends were 6 bases for V and 3 bases for J; bases not matched to a gene: 5. CDR3 in DNA: TGCAGCGTCAGGACAGGGGAGGACACTGAAGCTTTCTTT. It translates to CSVRTGEDTEAFF.

The gene calls are TRBV2 and TRBJ2-3; no firm D call. The CDR3 runs 10 residues. Trimming took off 8 bases at V and 6 bases at J, with 6 bases between the two ends. The germline V gene has CDR1 SNHLY and CDR2 FYNNEI. The CDR3 region is CASGKDTQYF. The CDR3, as DNA: TGTGCCAGCGGGAAGGATACGCAGTATTTT.

The chain carries TRBV7-3 and TRBJ2-1; 12 bases align to TRBD2. The V gene end was trimmed by 1 base and the J gene end by 8 bases; junction bases not matched to a gene: 6. The CDR3 is made up of 16 amino acids. Germline V gene data show CDR1 as SGHTA and CDR2 as FQGTGA. The CDR3, as DNA: TGTGCCAGCAGCTTAATGCTAGCGGGGGGGCCGGATGAGCAGTTCTTC. Translation: CASSLMLAGGPDEQFF.

This clonotype has at least ten counts. The rearrangement links TRBV24-1 to TRBJ2-7; the D call may be TRBD1 or TRBD2 (5 bases each). The germline CDR1 and CDR2 sequences are KGHDR and SFDVKD. The CDR3 has 15 residues. Trimming took 4 bases from V and 4 from J, leaving 16 bases between them. DNA of the CDR3: TGTGCCACCAGTGACAACAGCGTTGGGGGATACGAGCAGTACTTC. Translating gives CATSDNSVGGYEQYF.

The CDR3 loop reads CATSETGSNNEQFF. CDR3 DNA sequence: TGTGCCACCAGTGAGACAGGGTCCAACAATGAGCAGTTCTTC. The chain has TRBV24-1 and TRBJ2-1; 7 nucleotides align to TRBD1. With 4 bases clipped from V and 5 bases from J, the junction kept 4 bases outside the gene matches. Per the germline V gene, CDR1 is KGHDR and CDR2 is SFDVKD. The CDR3 runs 14 residues.

CDR3 residues: CSAKKRGYEQYF. CDR3 DNA: TGCAGTGCTAAGAAGCGGGGGTACGAGCAGTACTTC. The chain carries TRBV20-1 and TRBJ2-7; 8 positions match TRBD2. The CDR3 covers 12 residues. Germline-derived CDR1 and CDR2 are DFQATT and SNEGSKA (reference sequence). The V and J ends lost 4 bases and 4 bases, in that order; junction bases with no gene match: 3.

The chain combines TRBV5-4 with TRBJ2-7; TRBD2 might be the D (6 bases). Trimming shortened V by 0 bases and J by 3 bases, and 10 bases separated the two germline ends. The germline gives CDR1 SGHNT, CDR2 YYREEE (reference sequence). The CDR3 is made up of 14 amino acids. CDR3 DNA sequence: TGTGCCAGCAGCTTGGTAGCGGAAGGCTACGAGCAGTACTTC. This codes for CASSLVAEGYEQYF.